This T cell receptor beta chain was sequenced for a study of blood T cells in healthy people across ages. Primers used in a second PCR of about 7 to 11 cycles were a sample-barcoded 5' primer and a J-beta primer mix. One entry per CDR3 protein, called by TCRdb with MiXCR from the 5' RACE reads. The table includes roughly 1 million distinct CDR3 sequences, less than 25% detected once. The CDR3 has 13 residues. Trimming removed 7 bases from V and 0 bases from J, with 9 bases in between. The same data also contributed to another study, on T cells of mothers and their children.

The clonotype comes from a girl aged 2-10 years in good health. This rearrangement joins TRBV12-3 or TRBV12-4 to TRBJ1-1; TRBD1 might be the D (6 bases). Material: blood. The CDR3 protein is CASTGHLNTEAFF. CDR3 coding DNA: TGTGCCAGCACGGGACACCTGAACACTGAAGCTTTCTTT.